This T cell receptor beta chain stems from a study of blood T cell repertoires in COVID-19. Study in general: PBMCs, B-cell-depleted T cells, or T cells were the source of the cDNA or gDNA that made up the material.

In the authors' workflow: Amplified reference gene primers provided the basis for estimating nucleated cell counts. Using immunoSEQ multiplex PCR, the repertoire was profiled, and TCRdb retains in-frame clones only, with some absent. V and J calls and clone size are as listed in that table; D and trimming were resolved from the DNA. This sample yields about 50,000 clones, of which approximately 80% are seen a single time; roughly 10% belongs to the top ten. This clone was found a few times. This CDR3 comprises 14 residues. V gave up 7 bases and J gave up 1 base, with 13 bases separating them. CDR1 and CDR2 (germline): LNHDA, SQIVND (reference sequence).

The V call is TRBV19, the J call TRBJ1-1; possibly TRBD1 for D (5 bases). The receptor comes from a man in his 60s with acute or convalescent COVID-19. Sequenced: peripheral blood. The CDR3: CASTLTGANTEAFF. The CDR3 DNA is TGTGCCAGTACTCTCACAGGAGCGAACACTGAAGCTTTCTTT.